Here is one T cell receptor beta chain with its context. The same CDR3 also results from other DNA sequences found in this sample. This table comes from immunoSEQ multiplex PCR, and its TCRdb copy is limited to in-frame clones, with some not included. The table lists some 150,000 clones, approximately 86% of them singletons. The V gene's germline CDR1 is KGHSH and CDR2 LQKENI. This CDR3 is 12 amino acids long. The V end lost 3 bases, the J end lost 5 bases, and 8 bases lay between the germline ends. The data were taken from a study of cytomegalovirus exposure and HLA in healthy donors. The rearrangement joins TRBV18 to TRBJ2-7, with D possibly matching TRBD2 (6 bases). Sequences were obtained from PBMCs. The TCR was taken from a woman aged 18-35 years in good health and CMV-seropositive. The CDR3 spells CASSPSGDEQYF. The CDR3 nucleotides read TGTGCCAGCTCACCCTCGGGAGACGAGCAGTACTTC.